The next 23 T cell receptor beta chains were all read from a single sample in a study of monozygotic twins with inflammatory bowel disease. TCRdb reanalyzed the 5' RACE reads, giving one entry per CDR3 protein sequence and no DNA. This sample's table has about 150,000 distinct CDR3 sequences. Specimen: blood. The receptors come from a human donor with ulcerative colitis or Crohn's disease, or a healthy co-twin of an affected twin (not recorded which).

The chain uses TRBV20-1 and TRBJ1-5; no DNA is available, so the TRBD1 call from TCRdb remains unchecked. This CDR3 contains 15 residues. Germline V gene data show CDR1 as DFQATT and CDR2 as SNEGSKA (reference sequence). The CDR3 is CSGGGQPYSNQPQHF.

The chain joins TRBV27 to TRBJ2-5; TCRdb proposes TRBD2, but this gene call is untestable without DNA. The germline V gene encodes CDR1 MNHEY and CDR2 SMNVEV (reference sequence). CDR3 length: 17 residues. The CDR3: CASSLYPGLAGRETQYF.

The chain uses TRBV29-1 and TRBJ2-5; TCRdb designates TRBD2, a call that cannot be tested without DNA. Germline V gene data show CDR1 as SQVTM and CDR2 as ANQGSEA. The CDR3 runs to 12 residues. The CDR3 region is CSATAGEETQYF. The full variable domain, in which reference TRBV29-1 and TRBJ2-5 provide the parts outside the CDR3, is SAVISQKPSRDICQRGTSLTIQCQVDSQVTMMFWYRQQPGQSLTLIATANQGSEATYESGFVIDKFPISRPNLTFSTLTVSNMSPEDSSIYLCSATAGEETQYFGPGTRLLVL.

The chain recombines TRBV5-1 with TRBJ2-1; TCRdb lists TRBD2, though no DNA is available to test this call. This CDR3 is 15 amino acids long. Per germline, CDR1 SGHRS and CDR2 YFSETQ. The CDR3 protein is CASSLSGGQGNEQFF. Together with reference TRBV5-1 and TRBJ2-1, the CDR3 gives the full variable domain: KAGVTQTPRYLIKTRGQQVTLSCSPISGHRSVSWYQQTPGQGLQFLFEYFSETQRNKGNFPGRFSGRQFSNSRSEMNVSTLELGDSALYLCASSLSGGQGNEQFFGPGTRLTVL.

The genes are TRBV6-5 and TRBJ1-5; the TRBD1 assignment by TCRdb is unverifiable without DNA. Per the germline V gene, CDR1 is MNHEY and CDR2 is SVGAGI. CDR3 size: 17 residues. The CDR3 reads CASSHIWDIYSNQPQHF.

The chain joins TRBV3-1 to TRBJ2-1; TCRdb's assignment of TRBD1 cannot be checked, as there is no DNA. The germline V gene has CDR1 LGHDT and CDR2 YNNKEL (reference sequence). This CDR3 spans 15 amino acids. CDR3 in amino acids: CASSQPTQGYNEQFF.

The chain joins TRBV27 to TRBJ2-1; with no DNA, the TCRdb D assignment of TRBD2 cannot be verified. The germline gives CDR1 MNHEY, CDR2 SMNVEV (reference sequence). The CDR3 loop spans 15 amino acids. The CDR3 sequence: CASSRAGHSYNEQFF.

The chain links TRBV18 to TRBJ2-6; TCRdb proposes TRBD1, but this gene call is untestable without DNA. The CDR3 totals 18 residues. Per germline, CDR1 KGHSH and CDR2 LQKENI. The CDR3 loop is CASSPLPGFLSGANVLTF.

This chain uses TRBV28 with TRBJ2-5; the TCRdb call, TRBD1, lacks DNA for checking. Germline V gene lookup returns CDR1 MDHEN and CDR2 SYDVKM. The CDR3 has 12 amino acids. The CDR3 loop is CASRTVQETQYF.

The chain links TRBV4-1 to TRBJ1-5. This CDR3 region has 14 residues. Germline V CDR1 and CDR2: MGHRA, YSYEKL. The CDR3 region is CASSQGGNNQPQHF.

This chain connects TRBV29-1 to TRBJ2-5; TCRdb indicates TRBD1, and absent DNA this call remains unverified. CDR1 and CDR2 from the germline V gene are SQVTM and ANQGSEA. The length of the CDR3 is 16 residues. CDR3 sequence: CSVESSRGARLETQYF.

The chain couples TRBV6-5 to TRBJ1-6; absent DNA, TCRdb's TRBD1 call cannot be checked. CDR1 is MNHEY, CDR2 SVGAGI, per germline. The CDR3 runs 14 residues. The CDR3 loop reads CASSYNRGGSPLHF.

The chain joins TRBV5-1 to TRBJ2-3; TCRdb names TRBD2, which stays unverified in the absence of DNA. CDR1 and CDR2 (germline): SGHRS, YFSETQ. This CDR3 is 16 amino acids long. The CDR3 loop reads CASSWSGRTSTDTQYF. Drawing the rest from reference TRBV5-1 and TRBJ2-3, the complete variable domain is KAGVTQTPRYLIKTRGQQVTLSCSPISGHRSVSWYQQTPGQGLQFLFEYFSETQRNKGNFPGRFSGRQFSNSRSEMNVSTLELGDSALYLCASSWSGRTSTDTQYFGPGTRLTVL.

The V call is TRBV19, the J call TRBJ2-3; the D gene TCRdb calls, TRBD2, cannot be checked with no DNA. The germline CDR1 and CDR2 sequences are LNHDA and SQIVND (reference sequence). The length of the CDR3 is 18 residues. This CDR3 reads CASSIIAGGFTSTDTQYF. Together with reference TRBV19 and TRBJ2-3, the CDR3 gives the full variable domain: DGGITQSPKYLFRKEGQNVTLSCEQNLNHDAMYWYRQDPGQGLRLIYYSQIVNDFQKGDIAEGYSVSREKKESFPLTVTSAQKNPTAFYLCASSIIAGGFTSTDTQYFGPGTRLTVL.

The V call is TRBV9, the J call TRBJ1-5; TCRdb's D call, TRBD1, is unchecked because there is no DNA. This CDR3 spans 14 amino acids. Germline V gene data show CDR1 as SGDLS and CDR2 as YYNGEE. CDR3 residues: CASSTAGGNQPQHF.

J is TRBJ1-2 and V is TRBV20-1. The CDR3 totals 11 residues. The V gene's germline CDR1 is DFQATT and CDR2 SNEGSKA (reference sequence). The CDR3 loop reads CSARGVNGYTF.

The CDR3 is CSVVRLAPTGELFF. This sequence joins TRBV29-1 and TRBJ2-2; no DNA is available, so the TRBD2 call from TCRdb remains unchecked. The germline CDR1 and CDR2 sequences are SQVTM and ANQGSEA. The CDR3 covers 14 residues.

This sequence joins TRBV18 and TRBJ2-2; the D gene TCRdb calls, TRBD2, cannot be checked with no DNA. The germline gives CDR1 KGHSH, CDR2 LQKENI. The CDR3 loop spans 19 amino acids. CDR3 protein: CASSPRGSSGAANTGELFF. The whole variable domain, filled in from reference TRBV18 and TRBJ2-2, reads NAGVMQNPRHLVRRRGQEARLRCSPMKGHSHVYWYRQLPEEGLKFMVYLQKENIIDESGMPKERFSAEFPKEGPSILRIQQVVRGDSAAYFCASSPRGSSGAANTGELFFGEGSRLTVL.

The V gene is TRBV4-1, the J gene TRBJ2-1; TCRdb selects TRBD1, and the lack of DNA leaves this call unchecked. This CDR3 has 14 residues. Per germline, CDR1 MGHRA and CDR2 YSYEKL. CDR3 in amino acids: CASSQGDDYNEQFF.

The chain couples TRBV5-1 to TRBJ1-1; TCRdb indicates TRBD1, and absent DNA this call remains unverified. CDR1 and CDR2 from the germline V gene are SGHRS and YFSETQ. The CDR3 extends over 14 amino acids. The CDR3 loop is CASSLDPGTAEAFF.

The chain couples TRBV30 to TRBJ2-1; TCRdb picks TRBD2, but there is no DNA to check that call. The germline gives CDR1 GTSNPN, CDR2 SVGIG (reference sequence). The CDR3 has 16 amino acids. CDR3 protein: CAWNLSGRSSYNEQFF. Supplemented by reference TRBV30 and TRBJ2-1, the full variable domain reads SQTIHQWPATLVQPVGSPLSLECTVEGTSNPNLYWYRQAAGRGLQLLFYSVGIGQISSEVPQNLSASRPQDRQFILSSKKLLLSDSGFYLCAWNLSGRSSYNEQFFGPGTRLTVL.

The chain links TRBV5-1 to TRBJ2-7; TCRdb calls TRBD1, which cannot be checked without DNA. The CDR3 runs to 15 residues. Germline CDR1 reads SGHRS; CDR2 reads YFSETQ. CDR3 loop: CASSLSGTGPYEQYF.

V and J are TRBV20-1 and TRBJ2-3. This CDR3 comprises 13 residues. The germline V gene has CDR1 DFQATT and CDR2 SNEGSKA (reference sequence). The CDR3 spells CSAWMSSTDTQYF.